The clone carrying this TCR beta chain came up many times. The data are from a study of neurological immune-mediated disorders. Sample time point: technical triplicate 2. With 0 bases removed from V and 4 bases from J, the gap between germline ends came to 14 bases. Germline CDR1 reads MGHRA; CDR2 reads YSYEKL. The CDR3 is made up of 16 amino acids. TCRdb used MiXCR to reprocess the 5' RACE reads, holding one entry per CDR3 protein. This sample has about 59,000 distinct CDR3 sequences; around 24% occur once, and the top ten carry about 4.3%. Sequencing was done on a sample of PBMCs. The V gene is TRBV4-1, the J gene TRBJ2-3; a possible D gene is TRBD2 (6 bases). This clonotype was sampled from a man between 60 and 75 years old with HTLV-1-associated myelopathy (HAM/TSP). CDR3 DNA: TGCGCCAGCAGCCAAGAAAAGCGGGTTTGGGCAGATACGCAGTATTTT. Amino acids: CASSQEKRVWADTQYF.